The rows below give T cell receptor beta chains drawn from one sample of a study of blood T cell repertoires in COVID-19. TCRdb keeps only in-frame clones here, not all; method: immunoSEQ multiplex PCR. The table shows fewer than 100,000 clones, with around 79% occurring only once. Specimen: peripheral blood. The source is a human donor in a cohort sampled during active COVID-19. Each CDR3 is given without its conserved first and last residue. Clone size is not always given. Where it is, it says once, few, many or a class for expanded clones.

j_gene,abundance,v_gene,CDR3aa
TRBJ2-1,.,TRBV6-1,ASRPRLAEYNEQF
TRBJ2-7,.,TRBV11-3,ASSLFKGDKQY
TRBJ2-5,.,TRBV5-4,ASSKPGLAGETQY
TRBJ2-2,.,TRBV5-1,ASSQRTSPGELF
TRBJ2-7,.,TRBV12-3/TRBV12-4,ASSLGQSYEQY
TRBJ2-3,.,TRBV3-1/TRBV3-2,ASSPPYGGGADTQY
TRBJ1-1,.,TRBV2,ASSLEQGNTEAF
TRBJ2-1,.,TRBV7-6,ASSKGGGSNEQF
TRBJ2-5,.,TRBV6-1,ASSEVQAETQY
TRBJ2-2,many,TRBV4-1,ASSQDWSGRAQRELF
TRBJ2-7,few,TRBV7-2,ASSSTGWAGEQY